A single sample is the source of the 29 T cell receptor beta chains below, sequenced in a study of blood T cells in healthy people across ages. A second PCR of about 7 to 12 cycles used a sample-barcoded 5' primer and a J-beta primer mix. From the 5' RACE reads, TCRdb called clonotypes with MiXCR, one entry per CDR3 protein. The sample lists 1.5 million or so distinct CDR3 sequences, 35% to 45% occurring once. The material sequenced was blood. The source of these receptors is a woman between 18 and 30 years old in good health.

The chain carries TRBV4-3 and TRBJ2-5; 10 positions match TRBD1. The J call is doubtful: the DNA matches TRBJ2-7 better. Germline lookup yields CDR1 LGHNA and CDR2 YSLEER. CDR3 length equals 15 residues. The DNA of the CDR3 is TGCGCCAGCAGCGCTGCGACAGGGGGCCTATACGAGCAGTACTTC. Translation: CASSAATGGLYEQYF.

This clonotype was counted a single time. This chain connects TRBV5-5 to TRBJ2-1; D not certain. The end of the DNA is better explained by TRBJ2-7, so the J call may be wrong. The CDR3 covers 14 residues. Germline values: CDR1 SGHKS, CDR2 YYEKEE (reference sequence). DNA for the CDR3: TGTGCCAGCAGCCCAACAACCTCCTACAATGAGCAGTACTTC. Protein product: CASSPTTSYNEQYF.

The chain uses TRBV10-3 and TRBJ2-1, with 7 bases identical to TRBD2. The germline CDR1 and CDR2 sequences are ENHRY and SYGVKD. This CDR3 comprises 14 residues. The V segment lost 3 bases and the J segment 4 bases; nucleotides outside the gene matches: 3. The DNA of the CDR3 is TGTGCCATCAGTGATCCTAGCGGATACAATGAGCAGTTCTTC. It yields the protein CAISDPSGYNEQFF.

The V call is TRBV2, the J call TRBJ2-7; no reliable D call. V shed 11 bases and J shed 4 bases, with 15 bases lying between them. This CDR3 is built from 12 residues. CDR1 and CDR2 from the germline V gene are SNHLY and FYNNEI. The CDR3 region has the DNA TGTGCCTCGAACCGTGAAAGGTACGAGCAGTACTTC. This gives the protein CASNRERYEQYF. The whole variable domain, remainder taken from reference TRBV2 and TRBJ2-7, is EPEVTQTPSHQVTQMGQEVILRCVPISNHLYFYWYRQILGQKVEFLVSFYNNEISEKSEIFDDQFSVERPDGSNFTLKIRSTKLEDSAMYFCASNRERYEQYFGPGTRLTVT.

The rearrangement joins TRBV25-1 to TRBJ2-7; D gene uncertain. V was pared by 1 base and J by 7 bases, with 5 bases between. There are 11 residues in the CDR3. In germline, CDR1 is MGHDK, CDR2 SYGVNS. CDR3 loop: CASSEWLEQYF. The CDR3 nucleotides read TGTGCCAGCAGTGAATGGTTAGAGCAGTACTTC.

This clonotype was counted between two and nine times. This chain connects TRBV15 to TRBJ2-1, with D possibly matching TRBD2 (5 bases). The CDR3 loop spans 15 amino acids. The V end lost 1 base, the J end lost 4 bases, and 11 bases lay between the germline ends. Germline V lookup: CDR1 LNHNV, CDR2 YYDKDF (reference sequence). The CDR3 coding sequence is TGTGCCACCAGCAGAGGTGGAGGAGGATACAATGAGCAGTTCTTC. It specifies CATSRGGGGYNEQFF.

The rearrangement joins TRBV11-2 to TRBJ2-3; possibly TRBD2 for D (6 bases). Germline lookup yields CDR1 SGHAT and CDR2 FQNNGV. Between the trimmed V and J ends, which lost 1 base and 13 bases, there was a span of 9 bases. There are 11 residues in the CDR3. CDR3 region: CASSLGEDEYF. CDR3 nucleotide sequence: TGTGCCAGCAGCTTAGGGGAGGACGAGTATTTT.

This clonotype was seen only a few times. The genes are TRBV4-3 and TRBJ2-7; D possibly uses TRBD1 or TRBD2 (5 bases each). The CDR3 consists of 19 residues. The V end lost 0 bases, the J end lost 2 bases, and 23 bases lay between the germline ends. CDR1 is LGHNA and CDR2 is YSLEER in the germline V gene. The CDR3 is CASSQDLVRGAISTYEQYF. The CDR3 nucleotides are TGCGCCAGCAGCCAAGACTTAGTCCGGGGCGCCATTTCTACCTACGAGCAGTACTTC.

In the case of this clonotype: Given a much more abundant clone one base away, this may be a read error. The chain recombines TRBV6-5 with TRBJ2-1; 11 bases line up with TRBD2. Germline CDR1 and CDR2: MNHEY and SVGAGI. The CDR3 runs 16 residues. V was clipped by 4 bases and J by 10 bases; unmatched bases: 12. CDR3 residues: CASSSFTSGRFHEQFF. In DNA, the CDR3 is TGTGCCAGCAGTTCCTTTACTAGCGGGAGATTTCACGAGCAGTTCTTC.

This clonotype was counted between two and nine times. The chain combines TRBV10-2 with TRBJ2-7; unclear D gene. Trimming cost V 10 bases and J 6 bases, with 13 bases left between them. This CDR3 spans 11 amino acids. Per the germline V gene, CDR1 is WSHSY and CDR2 is SAAADI. CDR3 coding DNA: TGCGCCACAGGACGGTCGGGCGAGCAGTACTTC. This sequence encodes CATGRSGEQYF.

This clonotype was picked up many times. The chain joins TRBV6-5 to TRBJ2-3, with D unresolved. The germline V and J ends were trimmed by 2 bases and 1 base, with 16 bases remaining between them. Germline loops: CDR1 MNHEY, CDR2 SVGAGI. CDR3 length: 17 residues. DNA for the CDR3: TGTGCCAGCAGTTACCGACGCCGCCACCTGGGCACAGATACGCAGTATTTT. It codes for CASSYRRRHLGTDTQYF.

In its sample, this clonotype was seen a few times. CDR3 region: CASSYSRGSNTGELFF. The CDR3 DNA reads as TGTGCCAGCAGTTACTCCCGGGGGAGCAACACCGGGGAGCTGTTTTTT. The V gene is TRBV6-2 or TRBV6-3, the J gene TRBJ2-2, with D maybe TRBD2 (6 bases). The CDR3 length is 16 residues. The V gene lost 0 bases and the J gene lost 2 bases, with 10 bases spanning the gap. The germline V gene encodes CDR1 MNHEY and CDR2 SVGEGT.

This chain uses TRBV6-1 with TRBJ2-7; D is ambiguous. The CDR3 spans 13 residues. V lost 0 bases to trimming and J lost 4 bases, with 7 bases between them. CDR1 is MNHNS and CDR2 is SASEGT in the germline V gene. CDR3 sequence: CASSEAPSYEQYF. The CDR3 region has the DNA TGTGCCAGCAGTGAAGCTCCTAGTTACGAGCAGTACTTC.

This clonotype was counted only a few times. V is TRBV12-3 or TRBV12-4 and J is TRBJ1-6; TRBD1 agrees at 10 bases. Trimming cost V 5 bases and J 7 bases; bases outside gene matches: 8. The CDR3 loop spans 16 amino acids. DNA of the CDR3: TGTGCCAGCAGTCCCCGGGACAGGGGCTCGAATTCACCCCTCCACTTT. It codes for CASSPRDRGSNSPLHF.

The chain carries TRBV3-1 and TRBJ2-2; 9 bases map to TRBD2. The CDR3 runs 18 residues. J lost 5 bases, V lost 0 bases, and 10 bases had no gene match. Germline V gives CDR1 LGHDT, CDR2 YNNKEL (reference sequence). Here the CDR3 reads CASSQDRGSGSWTGELFF. Written as DNA, the CDR3 is TGTGCCAGCAGCCAAGATAGGGGTAGCGGGAGTTGGACCGGGGAGCTGTTTTTT.

This clonotype was observed a few times. V and J are TRBV3-1 and TRBJ2-7; TRBD1 is a possible D gene (5 bases). Germline V lookup: CDR1 LGHDT, CDR2 YNNKEL (reference sequence). The CDR3 runs to 15 residues. V was cut by 1 base and J by 3 bases, with 13 bases left in between. In DNA, the CDR3 is TGTGCCAGCAGCCAAGGACCGACAGCACTCTACGAGCAGTACTTC. Translation: CASSQGPTALYEQYF.

This clonotype was observed at least ten times. The chain couples TRBV27 to TRBJ2-7; D may be TRBD1 (6 bases). CDR1 is MNHEY, CDR2 SMNVEV, per germline (reference sequence). The V and J ends lost 5 bases and 2 bases respectively, with 16 bases between them. This CDR3 contains 15 residues. The CDR3 sequence: CASSRPGQSTYEQYF. For the CDR3, the DNA is TGTGCCAGCAGTCGACCCGGACAGAGTACCTACGAGCAGTACTTC.

The table lists this clonotype with a few counts. The rearrangement uses TRBV27 and TRBJ2-1, with D perhaps TRBD1 or TRBD2 (5 bases each). This CDR3 has 15 amino acids. V gave up 2 bases and J gave up 5 bases, with 13 bases separating them. Per the germline V gene, CDR1 is MNHEY and CDR2 is SMNVEV (reference sequence). The CDR3 region is CASSLGTLGHNEQFF. In DNA form, the CDR3 reads TGTGCCAGCAGTTTAGGGACCTTGGGCCACAATGAGCAGTTCTTC.

The chain carries TRBV12-3 or TRBV12-4 and TRBJ1-2; D not certain. V was cut by 3 bases and J by 7 bases, with 9 bases left in between. The CDR3 runs 12 residues. The CDR3 spells CASSFRLIGYTF. CDR3 bases: TGTGCCAGCAGTTTTAGGTTAATTGGCTACACCTTC.

This chain uses TRBV18 with TRBJ2-3; 8 bases agree with TRBD2. Germline lookup yields CDR1 KGHSH and CDR2 LQKENI. V shed 5 bases and J 2 bases; nucleotides not matched to a gene: 12. The length of the CDR3 is 17 residues. The CDR3 sequence is CASSSFVRAGATDTQYF. The CDR3 DNA follows: TGTGCCAGCTCATCCTTTGTCCGAGCGGGGGCCACAGATACGCAGTATTTT.

This clonotype showed up just once. The J gene is TRBJ1-1, the V gene TRBV12-3 or TRBV12-4; D not certain. This CDR3 is 14 amino acids long. V lost 7 bases and J lost 0, with 12 bases in between. The CDR3 DNA sequence: TGTGCCAGCATATACGGGTCAGTGAACACTGAAGCTTTCTTT. Its protein product is CASIYGSVNTEAFF.

V usage is TRBV18 and J usage is TRBJ2-4; D is possibly TRBD1 (5 bases). CDR3 length: 16 amino acids. Looked up from germline, CDR1 is KGHSH and CDR2 is LQKENI. Trimming stripped 2 bases from V and 0 bases from J, with 11 bases between. CDR3 sequence reads: CASSPGAELAKNIQYF. The CDR3 nucleotides are TGTGCCAGCTCACCAGGGGCAGAACTAGCCAAAAACATTCAGTACTTC.

This clonotype was seen only a few times. The chain has TRBV3-1 and TRBJ2-5, with a weak D call TRBD1 (6 bases). CDR3 size: 16 residues. Germline-derived CDR1 and CDR2 are LGHDT and YNNKEL (reference sequence). Trimming shortened V by 2 bases and J by 2 bases, and 15 bases separated the two germline ends. This CDR3 reads CASSQTGQPTQETQYF. The CDR3, as DNA: TGTGCCAGCAGCCAAACAGGACAGCCCACGCAAGAGACCCAGTACTTC.

V usage is TRBV29-1 and J usage is TRBJ1-4, with D possibly TRBD1 on 5 matching bases. The CDR3 contains 13 residues. V was trimmed by 5 bases and J by 4 bases, leaving 11 bases between them. CDR1 SQVTM and CDR2 ANQGSEA come from the germline V gene. The DNA for the CDR3 is TGCAGCGTTAAGGGGCGGAATAATGAAAAACTGTTTTTT. Translating gives CSVKGRNNEKLFF.

The V and J genes are TRBV18 and TRBJ1-6; the D gene is possibly TRBD1 (6 bases). Germline lookup yields CDR1 KGHSH and CDR2 LQKENI. The CDR3 spans 14 residues. Trimming shortened V by 3 bases and J by 7 bases, and 10 bases separated the two germline ends. For the CDR3, the DNA is TGTGCCAGCTCACCGGGCAGGGGAAATTCACCCCTCCACTTT. Translation gives CASSPGRGNSPLHF.

CDR3 nucleotide sequence: TGCAGTGCCTTCGACAGGGGGCAAGAGACCCAGTACTTC. Residues: CSAFDRGQETQYF. V gene TRBV20-1 combines with J gene TRBJ2-5, with 9 bases lining up with TRBD1. Looked up from germline, CDR1 is DFQATT and CDR2 is SNEGSKA (reference sequence). The junction had 4 bases not matched to a gene; V was cut back by 6 bases and J by 2 bases. The CDR3 consists of 13 residues.

This chain connects TRBV3-1 to TRBJ2-7, with unresolved D. Germline values: CDR1 LGHDT, CDR2 YNNKEL (reference sequence). The CDR3 loop spans 16 amino acids. Between the trimmed V and J ends, which lost 1 base and 7 bases, there was a span of 20 bases. Written as DNA, the CDR3 is TGTGCCAGCAGCCAAGTCTCCAGGTTCCCCTACAATGAGCAGTACTTC. Amino acid sequence: CASSQVSRFPYNEQYF.

This clonotype appeared a few times. The chain carries TRBV10-3 and TRBJ2-7, with TRBD1 matching 8 bases. Germline V gives CDR1 ENHRY, CDR2 SYGVKD. This CDR3 has 15 amino acids. Losses at the gene ends were 4 bases for V and 1 base for J; bases not matched to a gene: 6. CDR3 region: CAISGGQGGSYEQYF. DNA of the CDR3: TGTGCCATCAGTGGCGGACAGGGAGGTTCCTACGAGCAGTACTTC.

This clonotype has ten or more counts. The rearrangement links TRBV28 to TRBJ1-6, with D perhaps matching TRBD1 (6 bases). The V and J ends lost 5 bases and 9 bases respectively, with 23 bases between them. The germline V gene has CDR1 MDHEN and CDR2 SYDVKM. This CDR3 is 17 amino acids long. This CDR3 reads CASSRRRTVSIGSPLHF. The CDR3 DNA reads TGTGCCAGCAGTAGAAGGAGGACAGTTTCTATTGGTTCACCCCTCCACTTT.